These T cell receptor beta chains were read from a single sample in a study. TCRdb redid the calling of the 5' RACE reads with MiXCR, one entry per CDR3 protein. This table has roughly 8,600 distinct CDR3 sequences, approximately 52% appearing once. Material for sequencing was memory CD4+ T cells sorted from a lymph node. The receptors stem from a female donor with breast cancer. The CDR3 runs from the conserved cysteine through the conserved F or W. The D gene is left open where the match is weak. Expanded clones get a size class; other rows say once, few or many, or leave the size out.

D	length	V	J	size	DNA	CDR3
NA	15	TRBV20-1	TRBJ1-1	NA	TGCAGTGCTAGAGATGCCGGGGGGCGCGGGTCGGAAGCTTTCTTT	CSARDAGGRGSEAFF
NA	12	TRBV12-3/TRBV12-4	TRBJ1-4	once	TGTGCCAGCAGTTTACAGGGTCAAAAACTGTTTTTT	CASSLQGQKLFF
TRBD1	14	TRBV6-5	TRBJ1-2	NA	TGTGCCAGCAGTTGGAACCGGGACAGGGATGGCTACACCTTC	CASSWNRDRDGYTF
NA	14	TRBV6-2/TRBV6-3	TRBJ1-1	medium-sized	TGTGCCAGCAGTTGGACATCCCGGAGGACTGAAGCTTTCTTT	CASSWTSRRTEAFF
NA	14	TRBV20-1	TRBJ2-7	NA	TGCAGTGCTAGAGCGACTAGGGGCCTTGACGAGCAGTACTTC	CSARATRGLDEQYF
TRBD2	17	TRBV3-1	TRBJ2-5	few	TGTGCCAGCAGCCAAGAGCTAGCGGGGACCTCGAGGGAGACCCAGTACTTC	CASSQELAGTSRETQYF
NA	11	TRBV20-1	TRBJ2-1	NA	TGCAGTGCTAGTATAGACAGGGAGCAGTTCTTC	CSASIDREQFF
TRBD1	12	TRBV29-1	TRBJ2-7	NA	TGCAGCGTTGTATGGGACAGGGGAGGGCAGTACTTC	CSVVWDRGGQYF
TRBD1	17	TRBV18	TRBJ2-1	NA	TGTGCCAGCTCACCACCGCTTGGACAGGGGAATTACAATGAGCAGTTCTTC	CASSPPLGQGNYNEQFF
NA	12	TRBV29-1	TRBJ2-7	NA	TGCAGCGTTGGAGGTGTGGGCTACGAGCAGTACTTC	CSVGGVGYEQYF
TRBD2	15	TRBV20-1	TRBJ2-7	NA	TGCAGTGTTATTCGGGACTACCGGAGCTCCTACGAGCAGTACTTC	CSVIRDYRSSYEQYF
NA	14	TRBV3-1	TRBJ2-7	NA	TGTGCCAGCAGCCAAGATAGTGGCAATTACGAGCAGTACTTC	CASSQDSGNYEQYF
TRBD2	16	TRBV4-1	TRBJ2-3	NA	TGCGCCAGCAGCCAAGAGGGAGCGGGGCGGGGAGATACGCAGTATTTT	CASSQEGAGRGDTQYF
NA	13	TRBV12-3/TRBV12-4	TRBJ2-2	NA	TGTGCCAGCAGTAAAACGGGGTACGGGGAGCTGTTTTTT	CASSKTGYGELFF
TRBD2	15	TRBV6-5	TRBJ2-1	NA	TGTGCCAGCAGGCTAGCGGAGGGAGGTTCGGGTGAGCAGTTCTTC	CASRLAEGGSGEQFF
TRBD1	16	TRBV4-2	TRBJ2-5	few	TGTGCCAGCAGTCCGAGGACAGGGGCCGGGGGGGAGACCCAGTACTTC	CASSPRTGAGGETQYF
NA	16	TRBV12-2	TRBJ2-3	NA	TGCGCCAGCAGCTTGGGCCGAACACGAAACACAGATACGCAGTATTTT	CASSLGRTRNTDTQYF
NA	14	TRBV4-1	TRBJ1-1	once	TGCGCCAGCAGCCAAGATCTCCTGGACACTGAAGCTTTCTTT	CASSQDLLDTEAFF
TRBD1	14	TRBV12-3/TRBV12-4	TRBJ2-7	NA	TGTGCCAGCAGTCCACGGACAGGGCAGGACGAGCAGTACTTC	CASSPRTGQDEQYF
NA	14	TRBV29-1	TRBJ2-5	NA	TGCAGCGCTGGGAGACCTACGACCCGGGAGACCCAGTACTTC	CSAGRPTTRETQYF
NA	14	TRBV7-3	TRBJ1-1	few	TGTGCCAGCAGCTTAGGGGCTTCGAACACTGAAGCTTTCTTT	CASSLGASNTEAFF
NA	12	TRBV7-9	TRBJ2-5	NA	TGTGCCAGCAGCTTAGCCCAAGAGACCCAGTACTTC	CASSLAQETQYF
NA	11	TRBV7-9	TRBJ2-7	few	TGTGCCAGCAGCTCCGAGTGGAAGCAGTACTTC	CASSSEWKQYF
TRBD1	15	TRBV7-8	TRBJ1-1	NA	TGTGCCAGCAGCTTAGGTTGGGGACAGGGCTCTGAAGCTTTCTTT	CASSLGWGQGSEAFF
NA	14	TRBV7-9	TRBJ2-5	NA	TGTGCCAGCAGCTTAGACAGGGTACAAGAGACCCAGTACTTC	CASSLDRVQETQYF
NA	14	TRBV12-3/TRBV12-4	TRBJ1-1	NA	TGTGCCAGCAGTTTAAGTCCCATGAACATTGAAGCTTTCTTT	CASSLSPMNIEAFF
TRBD1	15	TRBV18	TRBJ1-2	NA	TGTGCCAGCTCACCAGGACAGGGGGAACTATATGGCTACACCTTC	CASSPGQGELYGYTF
NA	17	TRBV5-1	TRBJ2-2	NA	TGCGCCAGCAGCTTGGGACACCTCGCGTGGAACACCGGGGAGCTGTTTTTT	CASSLGHLAWNTGELFF
NA	14	TRBV5-1	TRBJ2-3	NA	TGCGCCAGCAGCCCCGAAGGAAGAACAGATACGCAGTATTTT	CASSPEGRTDTQYF
TRBD2	17	TRBV18	TRBJ2-7	NA	TGTGCCAGCTCACCGCCGACTAGCGGGGGTCCCTCCTACGAGCAGTACTTC	CASSPPTSGGPSYEQYF
NA	12	TRBV20-1	TRBJ2-7	NA	TGCAGTGTCAAGAGGAGAACCTACGAGCAGTACTTC	CSVKRRTYEQYF
TRBD2	14	TRBV7-7	TRBJ2-5	large	TGTGCTAGCAGCTTAGTTTCTAGCGGAGAGACCCAGTACTTC	CASSLVSSGETQYF
NA	14	TRBV25-1	TRBJ1-6	NA	TGTGCCAGCAGTGATCTCGGGGGAAGTTCACCCCTCCACTTT	CASSDLGGSSPLHF
NA	14	TRBV20-1	TRBJ1-5	few	TGCAGTGCGATACAGGAGGTATGGGATCAGCCCCAGCATTTT	CSAIQEVWDQPQHF
NA	15	TRBV5-6	TRBJ2-6	NA	TGTGCCAGCAGCTTCCTTGACTCTGGGGCCAACGTCCTGACTTTC	CASSFLDSGANVLTF
NA	12	TRBV6-2/TRBV6-3	TRBJ2-5	NA	TGTGCCAGCAGTAAGGTCCGCGAGACCCAGTACTTC	CASSKVRETQYF
NA	15	TRBV5-1	TRBJ1-6	few	TGCGCCAGCAGCGTCGAGGGGCAGAGGAATTCACCCCTCCACTTT	CASSVEGQRNSPLHF
TRBD2	17	TRBV6-2/TRBV6-3	TRBJ2-5	few	TGTGCCAGCAACCGCTTTGGAACGGGAGGCTGGGGGGAGACCCAGTACTTC	CASNRFGTGGWGETQYF
NA	13	TRBV18	TRBJ1-4	once	TGTGCCAGCTCACGGGCAGGGACTGAAAAACTGTTTTTT	CASSRAGTEKLFF
NA	14	TRBV6-1	TRBJ2-7	NA	TGTGCCAGCAGTCCTTGGAGCGTTTCCTACGAGCAGTACTTC	CASSPWSVSYEQYF
TRBD1	14	TRBV6-5	TRBJ2-7	few	TGTGCCAGCAGTTACGACAGGGGAGATTACGAGCAGTACTTC	CASSYDRGDYEQYF
NA	18	TRBV25-1	TRBJ2-7	NA	TGTGCCAGCAGGGGCCCTCAGGGAGATAACAGAACTCCCTACGAGCAGTACTTC	CASRGPQGDNRTPYEQYF
NA	15	TRBV5-1	TRBJ1-1	NA	TGCGCCAGCAGCGCCCTCGGGGTGGCGAACACTGAAGCTTTCTTT	CASSALGVANTEAFF
TRBD1	13	TRBV6-5	TRBJ1-2	NA	TGTGCCAGCAGTTACGACAGGGATGATGGCTACACCTTC	CASSYDRDDGYTF
NA	15	TRBV20-1	TRBJ2-3	NA	TGCAGTGCTTTTCAACGGGAGACGGGGACAGATACGCAGTATTTT	CSAFQRETGTDTQYF
NA	14	TRBV6-4	TRBJ2-1	few	TGTGCCAGCAGTGACGGGGGATCCTACAATGAGCAGTTCTTC	CASSDGGSYNEQFF
TRBD1	15	TRBV12-3/TRBV12-4	TRBJ2-2	NA	TGTGCCAGCAGCCGGACAGGGCGGGGAACCGGGGAGCTGTTTTTT	CASSRTGRGTGELFF
NA	14	TRBV7-2	TRBJ2-1	NA	TGTGCCAGCAGCTTACGGTGGGTAGACAATGAGCAGTTCTTC	CASSLRWVDNEQFF